Only a few counts were recorded for the clone carrying this T cell receptor (beta chain). Its antigen is still unknown. The data derive from a study of OX40 agonist ivuxolimab in advanced cancers. Study-level findings and limits: Also showing low normalized T-cell clonal expansion were some of the nonresponders.

Profiled with immunoSEQ multiplex PCR; TCRdb holds only in-frame clones, not every one. The table has some 84,000 clones, approximately 89% seen once; the top ten hold 0.15% to 0.2%. No patient had autoimmune disease or received systemic immunosuppression. The V end lost 2 bases, the J end lost 6 bases, and 10 bases lay between the germline ends. Germline V lookup: CDR1 LNHDA, CDR2 SQIVND (reference sequence). CDR3 length equals 13 residues. The sequenced sample was CD4+ or CD8+ T cells sorted from blood, obtained in a trial of the OX40 agonist ivuxolimab. V usage is TRBV19 and J usage is TRBJ1-2; D is unclear. This TCR came from an adult with an advanced solid tumor such as melanoma, head and neck, liver or kidney cancer. For the CDR3, the DNA is TGTGCCAGTAGTATACGGGCTCCCCATGGCTACACCTTC. Translation gives CASSIRAPHGYTF.